The clone carrying this TCR beta chain showed up just a few times. This entry comes from a study of response to subunit inactivated influenza vaccine. TCRdb reanalysed the RT-PCR reads using MiXCR and keeps one entry per CDR3 protein. The repertoire holds hundreds of thousands of distinct CDR3 sequences, with roughly 15% as singletons. CDR1 and CDR2 from the germline V gene are MNHNS and SASEGT. V dropped 10 bases and J dropped 1; count of bases not matched to a gene: 8. The CDR3 is 14 amino acids. This clonotype originated in a man aged 50 to 59 who received an inactivated influenza vaccine. The chain uses TRBV6-1 and TRBJ2-3; 7 nucleotides agree with TRBD2. The material was PBMCs from blood, obtained less than 15 days before vaccination. The CDR3: CATRRAGGTDTQYF. The CDR3 region has the DNA TGTGCCACCCGGAGGGCGGGAGGCACAGATACGCAGTATTTT.